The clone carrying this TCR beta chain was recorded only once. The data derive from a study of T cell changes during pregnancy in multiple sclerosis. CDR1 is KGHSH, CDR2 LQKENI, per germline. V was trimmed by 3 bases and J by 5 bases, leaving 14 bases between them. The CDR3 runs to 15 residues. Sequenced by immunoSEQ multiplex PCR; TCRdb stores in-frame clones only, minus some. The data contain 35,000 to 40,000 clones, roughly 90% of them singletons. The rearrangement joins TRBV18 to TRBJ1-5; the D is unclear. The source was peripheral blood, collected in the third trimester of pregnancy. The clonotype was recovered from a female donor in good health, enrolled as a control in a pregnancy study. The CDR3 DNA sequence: TGTGCCAGCTCACCCCTCCGGGGTACGGATCAGCCCCAGCATTTT. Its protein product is CASSPLRGTDQPQHF.